These 3 T cell receptor beta chains were all obtained from the same sample, sequenced in a study of monozygotic twins with inflammatory bowel disease. Reprocessing the 5' RACE reads, TCRdb reports a single entry for every CDR3 protein and omits DNA. The sample has some 150,000 distinct CDR3 sequences; the top ten hold over 1%. The sample taken for sequencing was blood. The origin of the receptors is a human donor with ulcerative colitis or Crohn's disease, or a healthy co-twin of an affected twin (not recorded which).

The V gene is TRBV11-2, the J gene TRBJ1-1; TCRdb selects TRBD1, and the lack of DNA leaves this call unchecked. CDR1 and CDR2 from the germline V gene are SGHAT and FQNNGV. The CDR3 sequence is 13 residues long. CDR3: CASNRRGATEAFF.

The chain recombines TRBV27 with TRBJ2-7; the TRBD2 assignment by TCRdb is unverifiable without DNA. The CDR3 contains 13 residues. Per germline, CDR1 MNHEY and CDR2 SMNVEV (reference sequence). This chain's CDR3 is CASSFKEGLRQYF.

The J gene is TRBJ2-2, the V gene TRBV25-1. The CDR3 is 14 residues long. CDR1 and CDR2 from the germline V gene are MGHDK and SYGVNS. The CDR3 is CASSGLRDTGELFF.